Listed below are T cell receptor beta chains from one sample, sequenced in a study of blood T cell repertoires in COVID-19. The protocol was immunoSEQ multiplex PCR, while the TCRdb copy is restricted to in-frame clones and leaves out a portion. Seen here are 200,000 to 250,000 clones, about nine tenths observed once, and the top ten hold 2% to 3%. Sequencing input: peripheral blood. All receptors come from a man aged 25 to 40 with COVID-19, enrolled during active disease. The CDR3 runs from the conserved cysteine through the conserved F or W. The order of the fields is V gene, J gene, D gene, clone size, CDR3 protein, CDR3 DNA. A D gene is named only where the DNA matches it firmly. A clone size is listed for some rows: how often the clone was seen (once, few, many), or a class if it is expanded.

v_call: TRBV25-1
j_call: TRBJ1-1
d_call: NA
clone_size: NA
cdr3_aa: CASSLRGALSGNTEAFF
cdr3_nt: TGTGCCAGCAGTCTCCGGGGAGCCCTCAGTGGGAACACTGAAGCTTTCTTT

v_call: TRBV5-1
j_call: TRBJ2-7
d_call: TRBD1
clone_size: NA
cdr3_aa: CASRIGQGAHQEQYF
cdr3_nt: TGCGCCAGCAGGATCGGTCAGGGGGCGCATCAAGAGCAGTACTTC

v_call: TRBV3-1/TRBV3-2
j_call: TRBJ1-2
d_call: TRBD1
clone_size: NA
cdr3_aa: CASSQRQGANYGYTF
cdr3_nt: TGTGCCAGCAGCCAGAGACAGGGAGCTAACTATGGCTACACCTTC

v_call: TRBV7-8
j_call: TRBJ1-4
d_call: NA
clone_size: NA
cdr3_aa: CASSLNRDPTNEKLFF
cdr3_nt: TGTGCCAGCAGCTTAAACAGGGATCCAACTAATGAAAAACTGTTTTTT

v_call: TRBV4-1
j_call: TRBJ1-1
d_call: NA
clone_size: few
cdr3_aa: CASSQDLYTEAFF
cdr3_nt: TGCGCCAGCAGCCAAGATCTTTACACTGAAGCTTTCTTT

v_call: TRBV25-1
j_call: TRBJ2-3
d_call: NA
clone_size: NA
cdr3_aa: CASSYSGTTDTQYF
cdr3_nt: TGTGCCAGCAGTTATAGCGGAACCACAGATACGCAGTATTTT

v_call: TRBV4-1
j_call: TRBJ2-3
d_call: TRBD2
clone_size: NA
cdr3_aa: CASSSSLTSGGTDTQYF
cdr3_nt: TGCGCCAGCAGCTCCTCCCTGACTAGCGGGGGTACAGATACGCAGTATTTT

v_call: TRBV5-1
j_call: TRBJ2-6
d_call: NA
clone_size: NA
cdr3_aa: CASSLFKLVGIAGANVLTF
cdr3_nt: TGCGCCAGCAGCCTTTTTAAACTAGTTGGGATTGCTGGGGCCAACGTCCTGACTTTC

v_call: TRBV7-2
j_call: TRBJ1-1
d_call: TRBD1
clone_size: once
cdr3_aa: CASSTPGTGLNTEAFF
cdr3_nt: TGTGCCAGCAGCACCCCCGGGACAGGGTTGAACACTGAAGCTTTCTTT

v_call: TRBV12-2
j_call: TRBJ1-5
d_call: NA
clone_size: few
cdr3_aa: CASRLVRQGYQPQHF
cdr3_nt: TGTGCAAGTCGCTTAGTCCGTCAGGGATATCAGCCCCAGCATTTT

v_call: TRBV11-2
j_call: TRBJ1-6
d_call: TRBD1
clone_size: NA
cdr3_aa: CASSSYPGQGENSPLHF
cdr3_nt: TGTGCCAGCAGCTCCTACCCGGGACAGGGGGAAAATTCACCCCTCCACTTT

v_call: TRBV29-1
j_call: TRBJ2-7
d_call: TRBD1
clone_size: once
cdr3_aa: CSVRDSSYEQYF
cdr3_nt: TGCAGCGTCCGGGACAGTTCCTACGAGCAGTACTTC

v_call: TRBV11-3
j_call: TRBJ2-1
d_call: TRBD1
clone_size: NA
cdr3_aa: CASSPGTGEGNEQFF
cdr3_nt: TGTGCCAGCAGCCCCGGGACAGGGGAAGGAAATGAGCAGTTCTTC

v_call: TRBV6-5
j_call: TRBJ2-1
d_call: NA
clone_size: NA
cdr3_aa: CASSYLNLYNEQFF
cdr3_nt: TGTGCCAGCAGTTACTTAAATCTCTACAATGAGCAGTTCTTC